This T cell receptor beta chain is drawn from a study of blood T cell repertoires in COVID-19. TCRdb's copy holds only in-frame clones and misses some; the assay was immunoSEQ multiplex PCR. The sample records 200,000 to 250,000 clones, about 90% being singletons. V shed 2 bases, J shed 2 bases, and the junction held 12 bases outside the gene matches. The CDR3 totals 17 residues. Per germline, CDR1 MDHEN and CDR2 SYDVKM. The rearrangement joins TRBV28 to TRBJ2-7; 7 bases line up with TRBD2. The clonotype comes from a man aged 35-49 years with active or convalescent COVID-19. Material: peripheral blood. The CDR3 region is CASSLKRGLAETYEQYF. The DNA of the CDR3 is TGTGCCAGCAGTTTAAAGCGGGGTCTCGCCGAAACCTACGAGCAGTACTTC. The complete variable domain, with remaining parts taken from reference TRBV28 and TRBJ2-7, reads DVKVTQSSRYLVKRTGEKVFLECVQDMDHENMFWYRQDPGLGLRLIYFSYDVKMKEKGDIPEGYSVSREKKERFSLILESASTNQTSMYLCASSLKRGLAETYEQYFGPGTRLTVT.